The T cell receptor (beta chain) under discussion was sequenced for a study of persistence of HIV-infected CD4 T cells. In the case of this clone: The antigen is not known.

This nonspecific control used anti-CD3/anti-CD28 bead stimulation of CD4+ T cells. Sorting selected CD4+ T cells upregulating both CD40 ligand and CD69. The CDR3 contains 19 residues. Germline CDR1 ENHRY, CDR2 SYGVKD. J gave up 0 bases and V 8 bases, and 12 bases lay outside the gene matches. Sequencing used immunoSEQ version 4 in survey mode. Measured with immunoSEQ multiplex PCR; TCRdb has only the in-frame clones, and not every one. The repertoire has fewer than 50,000 clones, approximately 91% of them found once; the top ten carry 1.8%. The TCR sequence derives from an adult man with HIV who was CMV-seropositive. The chain links TRBV10-3 to TRBJ2-2, with TRBD2 matching 13 bases. This specimen was CD4+ T cells sorted from PBMCs after roughly 19-hour stimulation, taken from a patient who received antiretroviral therapy. CDR3 sequence: CAISDSWTSGSPNTGELFF. As DNA, the CDR3 is TGTGCCATCTCGGATTCTTGGACTAGCGGGAGCCCGAACACCGGGGAGCTGTTTTTT.